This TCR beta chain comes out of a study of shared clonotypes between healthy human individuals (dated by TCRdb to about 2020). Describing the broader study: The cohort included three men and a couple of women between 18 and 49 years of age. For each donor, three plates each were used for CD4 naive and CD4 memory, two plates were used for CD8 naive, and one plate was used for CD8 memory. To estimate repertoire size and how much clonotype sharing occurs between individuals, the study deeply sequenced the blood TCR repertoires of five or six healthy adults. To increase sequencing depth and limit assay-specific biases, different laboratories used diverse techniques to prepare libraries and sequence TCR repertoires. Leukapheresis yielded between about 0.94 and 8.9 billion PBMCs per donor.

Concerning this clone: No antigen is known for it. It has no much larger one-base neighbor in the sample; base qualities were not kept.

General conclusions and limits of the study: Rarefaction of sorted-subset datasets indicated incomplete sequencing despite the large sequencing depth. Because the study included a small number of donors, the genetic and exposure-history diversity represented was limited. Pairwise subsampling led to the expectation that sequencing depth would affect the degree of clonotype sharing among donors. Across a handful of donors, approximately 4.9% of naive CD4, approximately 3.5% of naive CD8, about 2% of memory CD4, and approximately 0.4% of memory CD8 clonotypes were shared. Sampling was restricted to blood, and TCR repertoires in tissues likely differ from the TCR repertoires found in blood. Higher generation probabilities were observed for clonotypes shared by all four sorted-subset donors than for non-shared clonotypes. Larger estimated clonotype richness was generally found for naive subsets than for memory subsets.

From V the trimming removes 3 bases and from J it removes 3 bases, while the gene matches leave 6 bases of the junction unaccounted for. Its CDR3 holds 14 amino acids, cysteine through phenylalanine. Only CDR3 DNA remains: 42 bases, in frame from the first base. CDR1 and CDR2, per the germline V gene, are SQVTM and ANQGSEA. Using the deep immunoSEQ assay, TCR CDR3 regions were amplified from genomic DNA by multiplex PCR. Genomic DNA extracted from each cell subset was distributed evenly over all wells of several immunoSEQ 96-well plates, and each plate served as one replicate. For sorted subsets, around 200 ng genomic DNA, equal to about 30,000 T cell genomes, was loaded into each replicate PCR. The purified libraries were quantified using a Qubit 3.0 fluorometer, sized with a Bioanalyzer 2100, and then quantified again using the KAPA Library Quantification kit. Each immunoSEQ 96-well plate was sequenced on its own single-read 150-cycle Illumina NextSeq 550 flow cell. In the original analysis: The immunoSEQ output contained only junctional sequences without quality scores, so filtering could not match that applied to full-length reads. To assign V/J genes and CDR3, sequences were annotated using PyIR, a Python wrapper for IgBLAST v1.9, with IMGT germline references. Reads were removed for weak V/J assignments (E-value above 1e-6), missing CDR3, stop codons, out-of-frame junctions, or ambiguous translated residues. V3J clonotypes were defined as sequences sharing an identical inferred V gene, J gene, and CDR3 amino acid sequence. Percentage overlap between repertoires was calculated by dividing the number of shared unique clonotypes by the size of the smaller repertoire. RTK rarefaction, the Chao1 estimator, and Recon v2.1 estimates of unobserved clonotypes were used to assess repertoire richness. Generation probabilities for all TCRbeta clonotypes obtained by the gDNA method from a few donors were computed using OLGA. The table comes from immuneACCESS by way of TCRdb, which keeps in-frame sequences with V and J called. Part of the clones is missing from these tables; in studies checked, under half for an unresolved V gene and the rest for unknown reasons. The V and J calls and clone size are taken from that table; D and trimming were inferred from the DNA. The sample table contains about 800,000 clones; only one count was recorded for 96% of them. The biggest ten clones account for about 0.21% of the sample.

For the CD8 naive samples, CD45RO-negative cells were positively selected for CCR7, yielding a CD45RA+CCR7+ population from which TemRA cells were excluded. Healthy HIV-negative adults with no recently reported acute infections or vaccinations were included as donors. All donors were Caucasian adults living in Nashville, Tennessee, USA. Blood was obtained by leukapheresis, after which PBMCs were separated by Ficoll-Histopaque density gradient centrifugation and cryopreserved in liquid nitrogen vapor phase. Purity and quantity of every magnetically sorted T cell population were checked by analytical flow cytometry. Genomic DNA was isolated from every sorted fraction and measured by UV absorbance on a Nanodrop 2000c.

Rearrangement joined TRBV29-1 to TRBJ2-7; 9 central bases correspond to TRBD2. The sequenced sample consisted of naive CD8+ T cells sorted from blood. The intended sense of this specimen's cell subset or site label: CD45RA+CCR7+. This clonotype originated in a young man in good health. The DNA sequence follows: TGCAGCGTTGAGGGTAGCGGGAGTGGCTACGAGCAGTACTTC. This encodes CSVEGSGSGYEQYF.